Each of the 18 T cell receptor beta chains below was sequenced from the same sample in a study of beta chain features in type 1 diabetes. Sequenced material consisted of expressed TCRB transcripts (all of the isolated RNA was reverse transcribed). This table comes from immunoSEQ multiplex PCR, and its TCRdb copy is limited to in-frame clones, with some not included. The sample includes some 160,000 clones, 7% to 9.5% of them seen just once. Overall study findings and caveats: Moderate but significant shortening of TCRB CDR3s was recorded in all four CD4+ subsets from Type 1 diabetes patients.

Their target antigens are unknown. Sequencing input: central memory CD4+ T cells from blood. These receptors were taken from a woman in her twenties or thirties with type 1 diabetes.

Only a few counts were recorded for this clone. This rearrangement joins TRBV2 to TRBJ1-1; weak D call: TRBD1 (5 bases). The germline V gene has CDR1 SNHLY and CDR2 FYNNEI. The CDR3 contains 14 residues. V was pared by 6 bases and J by 5 bases, with 16 bases between. The CDR3 DNA follows: TGTGCCAGCAGCGGGATCGGGGGTGGGACTGAAGCTTTCTTT. Encoded protein: CASSGIGGGTEAFF. The whole variable domain, filled in from reference TRBV2 and TRBJ1-1, reads EPEVTQTPSHQVTQMGQEVILRCVPISNHLYFYWYRQILGQKVEFLVSFYNNEISEKSEIFDDQFSVERPDGSNFTLKIRSTKLEDSAMYFCASSGIGGGTEAFFGQGTRLTVV.

This chain joins TRBV14 and TRBJ1-1; D ambiguous. Per the germline V gene, CDR1 is SGHDN and CDR2 is FVKESK. The V end lost 2 bases, the J end lost 0 bases, and 16 bases lay between the germline ends. The CDR3 consists of 17 residues. CDR3 loop: CASSQSPGRGMNTEAFF. For the CDR3, the DNA is TGTGCCAGCAGCCAATCACCCGGTCGGGGAATGAACACTGAAGCTTTCTTT.

In its sample, this clone was seen a few times. The chain employs TRBV30 and TRBJ2-4, with 9 positions matching TRBD2. CDR3 size: 15 residues. Germline-derived CDR1 and CDR2 are GTSNPN and SVGIG (reference sequence). V lost 2 bases, J lost 8 bases, and 10 bases stayed unmatched. The CDR3 is CAWSSPWTSVDIQYF. The CDR3 region has the DNA TGTGCCTGGAGTTCGCCATGGACTAGCGTCGACATTCAGTACTTC.

This chain joins TRBV7-2 and TRBJ2-1, with 10 bases fitting TRBD2. V shed 5 bases, J shed 7 bases, and the junction held 8 bases outside the gene matches. CDR1 and CDR2 (germline): SGHTA, FQGNSA. This CDR3 has 15 residues. The CDR3 spells CASSTWTSGVNEQFF. CDR3 sequence (DNA): TGTGCCAGCAGCACCTGGACTAGCGGTGTAAATGAGCAGTTCTTC.

The V gene is TRBV11-2, the J gene TRBJ2-1; the match to TRBD1 covers 7 bases. V was pared by 3 bases and J by 2 bases, with 1 base of the junction left unmatched. The CDR3 is 14 amino acids. CDR1 is SGHAT, CDR2 FQNNGV, per germline. CDR3 in DNA: TGTGCCAGCAGCTTTCAGGGGGCCTACAATGAGCAGTTCTTC. It is translated as CASSFQGAYNEQFF.

The chain recombines TRBV6-6 with TRBJ1-5; tentatively, D is TRBD1 (5 bases). CDR3 length: 13 amino acids. Germline CDR1 MNHNY, CDR2 SVGAGI (reference sequence). V lost 4 bases to trimming and J lost 7 bases, with 11 bases between them. CDR3 in amino acids: CASSLQEGQPQHF. The DNA of the CDR3 is TGTGCCAGCAGTTTACAGGAAGGCCAGCCCCAGCATTTT.

The chain uses TRBV5-1 and TRBJ2-1, with 7 bases that match TRBD1. The germline V gene has CDR1 SGHRS and CDR2 YFSETQ. V shed 2 bases and J 3 bases; nucleotides not matched to a gene: 5. The CDR3 is made up of 15 amino acids. The chain's CDR3 is CASSFGTADYNEQFF. In DNA, the CDR3 is TGCGCCAGCAGCTTCGGGACAGCAGACTACAATGAGCAGTTCTTC.

There are a few counts of this clone. This chain uses TRBV4-1 with TRBJ1-1; 7 bases agree with TRBD1. The V and J ends lost 1 base and 4 bases, in that order; junction bases with no gene match: 3. The CDR3 runs 14 residues. Germline values: CDR1 MGHRA, CDR2 YSYEKL. CDR3 coding DNA: TGCGCCAGCAGCCAAGCGACAGGGATCACTGAAGCTTTCTTT. Its protein product is CASSQATGITEAFF.

There are a few counts of this clone. For the CDR3, the DNA is TGTGCCTGGAGTGTTAATGAGGACAGCTACGAGCAGTACTTC. Amino acids: CAWSVNEDSYEQYF. The chain links TRBV30 to TRBJ2-7; D may be TRBD1 (6 bases). With 0 bases removed from V and 3 bases from J, the gap between germline ends came to 12 bases. The CDR3 length is 14 residues. Looked up from germline, CDR1 is GTSNPN and CDR2 is SVGIG (reference sequence).

This clone was recorded a few times. The chain links TRBV5-1 to TRBJ2-5; 14 bases line up with TRBD2. The CDR3 extends over 16 amino acids. Germline V CDR1 and CDR2: SGHRS, YFSETQ. V was pared by 2 bases and J by 5 bases, with 5 bases of the junction left unmatched. The CDR3 sequence: CASSFGTSGSDETQYF. CDR3 nucleotide sequence: TGCGCCAGCAGCTTTGGGACTAGCGGGAGCGATGAGACCCAGTACTTC.

This clone was seen repeatedly, ten times or more. This chain links TRBV23-1 with TRBJ1-5, with a possible D match to TRBD1 (6 bases). TRBV23-1 is treated as an ORF (open reading frame) with a function not yet certain. The CDR3 sequence is 19 residues long. The germline V and J ends were trimmed by 3 bases and 2 bases, with 23 bases remaining between them. The CDR3 protein is CASSQPWGTGREGNQPQHF. DNA of the CDR3: TGCGCCAGCAGTCAGCCTTGGGGCACAGGGAGGGAGGGCAATCAGCCCCAGCATTTT.

The gene calls are TRBV2 and TRBJ1-1; 7 bases are shared with TRBD1. The germline V gene encodes CDR1 SNHLY and CDR2 FYNNEI. CDR3 length: 14 amino acids. J was trimmed by 1 base and V by 7 bases; bases with no gene match: 6. Written as DNA, the CDR3 is TGTGCCAGCAATACCCAGGGGGGGAACACTGAAGCTTTCTTT. Its protein is CASNTQGGNTEAFF.

J is TRBJ2-5 and V is TRBV10-3, with TRBD1 as a possible D gene (5 bases). The CDR3 loop spans 14 amino acids. V lost 10 bases and J lost 3, with 18 bases in between. Per the germline V gene, CDR1 is ENHRY and CDR2 is SYGVKD. The CDR3 nucleotides are TGTGCCACCAAGACAGAGCCTCAAAAAGAGACCCAGTACTTC. This sequence encodes CATKTEPQKETQYF.

The sample holds a few counts of this clone. V gene TRBV5-1 combines with J gene TRBJ1-4; D is possibly TRBD1 (5 bases). The CDR3 totals 15 residues. V shed 4 bases and J shed 6 bases, with 16 bases lying between them. Looked up from germline, CDR1 is SGHRS and CDR2 is YFSETQ. The CDR3 region has the DNA TGCGCCAGCAGCCCCGCTGGGACTCAGGATGAAAAACTGTTTTTT. This gives the protein CASSPAGTQDEKLFF.

The sample holds a few counts of this clone. The chain combines TRBV19 with TRBJ2-1; 9 bases match TRBD1. The germline gives CDR1 LNHDA, CDR2 SQIVND (reference sequence). Trimming cost V 6 bases and J 4 bases; bases outside gene matches: 7. The CDR3 length is 15 residues. CDR3 DNA: TGTGCCAGTAGCCCAAGGACAGGGGTTTACAATGAGCAGTTCTTC. Amino acids: CASSPRTGVYNEQFF.

This clone was recorded a few times. The chain employs TRBV9 and TRBJ2-3; 10 positions match TRBD2. This CDR3 has 15 residues. Germline CDR1 and CDR2: SGDLS and YYNGEE. V gave up 6 bases and J gave up 1 base; unmatched junction bases: 5. The CDR3 region is CASTLAGVGTDTQYF. The CDR3 DNA reads as TGTGCCAGCACCCTAGCGGGAGTAGGCACAGATACGCAGTATTTT. The variable domain in full, completed from reference TRBV9 and TRBJ2-3, reads DSGVTQTPKHLITATGQRVTLRCSPRSGDLSVYWYQQSLDQGLQFLIQYYNGEERAKGNILERFSAQQFPDLHSELNLSSLELGDSALYFCASTLAGVGTDTQYFGPGTRLTVL.

This clone was counted a few times. This sequence joins TRBV7-8 and TRBJ2-5; 9 nucleotides line up with TRBD1. The CDR3 consists of 15 residues. CDR1 is SGHVS, CDR2 FQNEAQ, per germline. V gave up 5 bases and J gave up 5 bases; unmatched junction bases: 9. The CDR3 coding sequence is TGTGCCAGCAGCGGGGGGGGGACAGGGAGGGAGACCCAGTACTTC. Protein: CASSGGGTGRETQYF.

This clone was seen a handful of times. V usage is TRBV29-1 and J usage is TRBJ1-1, with 10 nucleotides matching TRBD1. The CDR3 covers 13 residues. CDR1 is SQVTM, CDR2 ANQGSEA, per germline. V gave up 0 bases and J gave up 12 bases; unmatched junction bases: 7. The DNA for the CDR3 is TGCAGCGTTGAAGAGACGGGACAGGGGAGAACTTTCTTT. Translated: CSVEETGQGRTFF. Looking up the rest from reference TRBV29-1 and TRBJ1-1 gives the full variable domain: SAVISQKPSRDICQRGTSLTIQCQVDSQVTMMFWYRQQPGQSLTLIATANQGSEATYESGFVIDKFPISRPNLTFSTLTVSNMSPEDSSIYLCSVEETGQGRTFFGQGTRLTVV.